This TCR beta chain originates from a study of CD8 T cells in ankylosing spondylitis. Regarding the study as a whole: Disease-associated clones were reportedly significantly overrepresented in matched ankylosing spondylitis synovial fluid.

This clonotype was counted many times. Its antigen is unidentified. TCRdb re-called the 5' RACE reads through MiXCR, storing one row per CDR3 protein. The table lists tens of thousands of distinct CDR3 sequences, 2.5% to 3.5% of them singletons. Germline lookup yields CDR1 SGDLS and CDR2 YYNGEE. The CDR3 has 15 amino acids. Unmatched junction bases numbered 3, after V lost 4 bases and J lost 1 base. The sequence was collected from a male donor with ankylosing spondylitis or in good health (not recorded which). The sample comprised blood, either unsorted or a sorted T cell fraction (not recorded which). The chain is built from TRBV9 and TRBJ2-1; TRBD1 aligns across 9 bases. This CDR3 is CASSIDRGSYNEQFF. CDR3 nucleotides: TGTGCCAGCAGCATAGACAGGGGGTCCTACAATGAGCAGTTCTTC.